Listed below are T cell receptor beta chains from one sample, sequenced in a study of blood T cell repertoires in COVID-19. Only in-frame clones appear in the TCRdb table, and some are missing; sequencing was by immunoSEQ multiplex PCR. The data hold more than 85,000 clones, with nearly 90% observed a single time. Material: peripheral blood. The receptors shown here come from a woman at least 80 years old with acute or convalescent COVID-19. Each CDR3 is given with its conserved first and last residue. Each record gives: clone size, D gene, J gene, V gene, CDR3 DNA, CDR3 protein. D genes are given only for firm matches. Clone size is given for some rows only: seen once, a few or many times, or a class if the clone is expanded.

>.|.|TRBJ1-4|TRBV7-2
TGTGCCAGCAGCCGGGACACCACATCAACTAATGAAAAACTGTTTTTT
CASSRDTTSTNEKLFF
>.|.|TRBJ1-2|TRBV6-5
TGTGCCAGCAGTTACAGTGAGAACTATGGCTACACCTTC
CASSYSENYGYTF
>.|.|TRBJ1-1|TRBV6-5
TGTGCCAGCAGTTCCTGGACAAGGAACACTGAAGCTTTCTTT
CASSSWTRNTEAFF
>.|.|TRBJ2-7|TRBV21-1
TGTGCCCAGAGGGTGTGGGAGGAGGGTTGGACCTACGAGCAGTACTTC
CAQRVWEEGWTYEQYF
>.|TRBD2|TRBJ2-1|TRBV19
TGTGCCAGTACCGTGGGACTAGATGGGAATGAGCAGTTCTTC
CASTVGLDGNEQFF
>few|.|TRBJ1-2|TRBV27
TGTGCCAGCAGTTTTTCAGGAAATGGCTACACCTTC
CASSFSGNGYTF
>.|.|TRBJ1-2|TRBV7-2
TGTGCCAGCAGCTTAAAACAGGGACAAGGCTACACCTTC
CASSLKQGQGYTF
>.|TRBD2|TRBJ2-3|TRBV6-2/TRBV6-3
TGTGCCAGCAGTCTAGCGGGAGAGGTGCACCGTACGCAGTATTTT
CASSLAGEVHRTQYF
>.|.|TRBJ2-3|TRBV7-2
TGTGCCAGCAGAAGGAGCCCTAGCGAGCCCCCCCCAGATACGCAGTATTTT
CASRRSPSEPPPDTQYF
>.|.|TRBJ2-5|TRBV5-5
TGTGCCAGCAGCCCCCCCTCCCAAGAGACCCAGTACTTC
CASSPPSQETQYF
>.|.|TRBJ1-6|TRBV7-9
TGTGCCAGCAGCCCGACAGGAGTCTATAATTCACCCCTCCACTTT
CASSPTGVYNSPLHF
>.|TRBD1|TRBJ2-3|TRBV18
TGTGCCAGCTCATCGACAGGGGCTAGCACAGATACGCAGTATTTT
CASSSTGASTDTQYF
>few|TRBD1|TRBJ2-5|TRBV6-5
TGTGCCAGCAGTTCGTGGGACAGGCAAGAGACCCAGTACTTC
CASSSWDRQETQYF
>.|.|TRBJ2-1|TRBV6-5
TGTGCCAGCAAGGGGCTAAGCTCCTACAATGAGCAGTTCTTC
CASKGLSSYNEQFF
>.|TRBD1|TRBJ1-2|TRBV7-8
TGTGCCAGCAGCTTAGCACAGGGACAGCTCCTCGACTATGGCTACACCTTC
CASSLAQGQLLDYGYTF
>.|TRBD1|TRBJ2-5|TRBV5-1
TGCGCCAGCAGCTTGCTAGGGGGCGAGGAGACCCAGTACTTC
CASSLLGGEETQYF
>.|.|TRBJ2-1|TRBV4-2
TGTGCCAGCAGCCAAGATTTGGGACTCAACAATGAGCAGTTCTTC
CASSQDLGLNNEQFF
>.|TRBD1|TRBJ2-7|TRBV29-1
TGCAGCGTTGTGGGGACAGGCCTTTCCTACGAGCAGTACTTC
CSVVGTGLSYEQYF
>.|.|TRBJ2-1|TRBV4-3
TGCGCCAGCAGCCAAGAAACTACAGGGTTCAATGAGCAGTTCTTC
CASSQETTGFNEQFF
>.|TRBD1|TRBJ1-5|TRBV18
TGTGCCAGCTCACCAGGACAGGGGGCGAATCAGCCCCAGCATTTT
CASSPGQGANQPQHF
>.|.|TRBJ1-2|TRBV29-1
TGCAGCGTTGAAGATCTACAGCGGGGAGGCTACACCTTC
CSVEDLQRGGYTF